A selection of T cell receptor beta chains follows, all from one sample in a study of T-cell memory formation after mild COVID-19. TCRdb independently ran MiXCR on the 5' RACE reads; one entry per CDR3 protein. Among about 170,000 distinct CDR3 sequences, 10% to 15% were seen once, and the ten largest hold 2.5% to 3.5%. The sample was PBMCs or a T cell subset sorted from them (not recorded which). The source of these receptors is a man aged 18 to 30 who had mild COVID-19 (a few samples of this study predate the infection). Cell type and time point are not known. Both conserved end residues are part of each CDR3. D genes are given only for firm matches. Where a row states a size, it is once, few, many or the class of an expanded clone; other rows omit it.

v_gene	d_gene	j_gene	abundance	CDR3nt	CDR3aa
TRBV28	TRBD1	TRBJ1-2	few	TGTGCCAGCAGTGCCCCGGGACAGGGGGGAGGCTACACCTTC	CASSAPGQGGGYTF
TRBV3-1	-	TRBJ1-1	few	TGTGCCAGCAGCCAAGCCCGTGGGAACACTGAAGCTTTCTTT	CASSQARGNTEAFF
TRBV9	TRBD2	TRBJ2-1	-	TGTGCCAGCAGCGGGACTAGTATCGATGAGCAGTTCTTC	CASSGTSIDEQFF
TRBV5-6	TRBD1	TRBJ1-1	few	TGTGCCAGCACCGGACAGGGTGCGGCTGAAGCTTTCTTT	CASTGQGAAEAFF
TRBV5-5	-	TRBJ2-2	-	TGTGCCAGCAGCCCGGAGGGAGTCGGGGAGCTGTTTTTT	CASSPEGVGELFF
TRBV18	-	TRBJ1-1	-	TGTGCCAGCTCACCACGGGCAGGGGATAACACTGAAGCTTTCTTT	CASSPRAGDNTEAFF
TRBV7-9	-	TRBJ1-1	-	TGTGCCAGCAGCTTAGGGGTGTCGAAGAACACTGAAGCTTTCTTT	CASSLGVSKNTEAFF
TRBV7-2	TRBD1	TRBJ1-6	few	TGTGCCAGCAGCTTAGCTGGGACAGCAACTAATTCACCCCTCCACTTT	CASSLAGTATNSPLHF
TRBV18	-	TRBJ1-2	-	TGTGCCAGCTCACCAGACAATTATAACTATGGCTACACCTTC	CASSPDNYNYGYTF
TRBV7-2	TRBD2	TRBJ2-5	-	TGTGCCAGCAGCTTAGCACTAGCGGGGGGTCAAGAGACCCAGTACTTC	CASSLALAGGQETQYF
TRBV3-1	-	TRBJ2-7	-	TGTGCCAGCGCGGACTCCATCTCCTACGAGCAGTACTTC	CASADSISYEQYF
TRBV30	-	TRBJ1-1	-	TGTGCCTGGAGTGTACTAGGGAGCAACACTGAAGCTTTCTTT	CAWSVLGSNTEAFF
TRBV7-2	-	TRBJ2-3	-	TGTGCCAGCAGCTGGCTAAACAAAGGAGTGGAGTATTTT	CASSWLNKGVEYF
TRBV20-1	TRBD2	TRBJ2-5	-	TGCAGTGCTAGGCCCTTGGGACTAGCGGACCAAGAGACCCAGTACTTC	CSARPLGLADQETQYF
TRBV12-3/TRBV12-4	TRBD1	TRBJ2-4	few	TGTGCCAGCAGTTTAGGCAGGGGGGCCAAAAACATTCAGTACTTC	CASSLGRGAKNIQYF
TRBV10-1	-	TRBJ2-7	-	TGCGCCAGCAGTGAGTCGACCACCTACGAGCAGTACTTC	CASSESTTYEQYF
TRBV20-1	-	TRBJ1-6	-	TGCAGTGCTAGAGATTCAGGGGTACGGTCACCCCTCCACTTT	CSARDSGVRSPLHF
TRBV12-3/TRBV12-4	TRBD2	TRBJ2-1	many	TGTGCCAGCGGATTAGCGGGGGGCTACAATGAGCAGTTCTTC	CASGLAGGYNEQFF
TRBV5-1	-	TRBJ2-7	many	TGCGCCAGCAGCTTGGGGGATATCTACTACGAGCAGTACTTC	CASSLGDIYYEQYF
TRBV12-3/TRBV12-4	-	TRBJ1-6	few	TGTGCCAGCACCAATGGTCAATCATGGTCACCCCTCCACTTT	CASTNGQSWSPLHF
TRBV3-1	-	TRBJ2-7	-	TGTGCCAGCAGCCATCAGGACACGGCTAAGTACTTC	CASSHQDTAKYF
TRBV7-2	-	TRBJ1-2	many	TGTGCCAGCAGCAGGTTATTGTCAGCCGAGGGGGGCTACACCTTC	CASSRLLSAEGGYTF
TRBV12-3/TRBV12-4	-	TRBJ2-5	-	TGTGCCAGCAGTGAGGGGGGGCTAGCGAAAGAGACCCAGTACTTC	CASSEGGLAKETQYF
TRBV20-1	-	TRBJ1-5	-	TGCAGTGCCCGACCTGGGGGTAATCAGCCCCAGCATTTT	CSARPGGNQPQHF
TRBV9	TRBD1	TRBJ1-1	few	TGTGCCAGCAGCGTAGCGAAGGACAGGGGACAAACTGAAGCTTTCTTT	CASSVAKDRGQTEAFF
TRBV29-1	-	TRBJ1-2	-	TGCAGCGTTGCCCCGATAGAGGAGAGGGGAAGGGCGACCTATGGCTACACCTTC	CSVAPIEERGRATYGYTF
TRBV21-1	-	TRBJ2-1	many	TGTGCCAGCAGCAAAGAGCCTAGCCTCAGGAATGAGCAGTTCTTC	CASSKEPSLRNEQFF
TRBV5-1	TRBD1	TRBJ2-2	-	TGCGCCAGCAGGTCAACCCCGGGACAGGGGGCTAAAACCGGGGAGCTGTTTTTT	CASRSTPGQGAKTGELFF
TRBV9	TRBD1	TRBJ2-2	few	TGTGCCAGCAGCGGAAGGGGGCACGGGGAGCTGTTTTTT	CASSGRGHGELFF
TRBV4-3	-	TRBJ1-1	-	TGCGCCAGCAGCCAAGATCTCCTTTCGTTGGGGGACACTGAAGCTTTCTTT	CASSQDLLSLGDTEAFF
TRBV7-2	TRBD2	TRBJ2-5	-	TGTGCCAGCAGCTTACCAGCGGGGGGGCAAGAGACCCAGTACTTC	CASSLPAGGQETQYF
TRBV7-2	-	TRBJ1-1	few	TGTGCCAGCAGCTTCCAATGGAACACTGAAGCTTTCTTT	CASSFQWNTEAFF
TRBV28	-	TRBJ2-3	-	TGTGCCAGCAGGTCTAGCACAGATACGCAGTATTTT	CASRSSTDTQYF
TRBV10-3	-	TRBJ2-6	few	TGTGCCATCAGTGAGTTGGAATCTGGGGCCAACGTCCTGACTTTC	CAISELESGANVLTF
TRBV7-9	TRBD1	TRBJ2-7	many	TGTGCCAGCAGCGCACTCGACAGGGACACCTACGAGCAGTACTTC	CASSALDRDTYEQYF
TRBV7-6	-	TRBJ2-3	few	TGTGCCAGCAGCTCACTGGGGGGATGGGACACAGATACGCAGTATTTT	CASSSLGGWDTDTQYF
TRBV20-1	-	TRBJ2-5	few	TGCAGTGCTAGCAAGGGGCAGGAGACCCAGTACTTC	CSASKGQETQYF
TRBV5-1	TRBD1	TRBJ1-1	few	TGCGCCAGCAGGGGGACAGTTGGCACTGAAGCTTTCTTT	CASRGTVGTEAFF
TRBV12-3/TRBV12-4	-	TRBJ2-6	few	TGTGCCAGCAGTTTAGGGGGGGACGGGGCCAACGTCCTGACTTTC	CASSLGGDGANVLTF
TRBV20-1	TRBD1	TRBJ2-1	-	TGCAGTGCGTCGGGACAGGGGAAAAACAATGAGCAGTTCTTC	CSASGQGKNNEQFF
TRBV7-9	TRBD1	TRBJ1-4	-	TGTGCCAGCAGCCTAACAGGGGTCCCTAATGAAAAACTGTTTTTT	CASSLTGVPNEKLFF
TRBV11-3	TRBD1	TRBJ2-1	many	TGTGCCAGCAGCTTAGATCAATCGGGGACAGGCTCCTACAATGAGCAGTTCTTC	CASSLDQSGTGSYNEQFF
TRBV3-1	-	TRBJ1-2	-	TGTGCCAGCAGCCAGTTTGGCTATGGCTACACCTTC	CASSQFGYGYTF
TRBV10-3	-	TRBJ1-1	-	TGTGCCATCACCAGAGACCCCATGAACACTGAAGCTTTCTTT	CAITRDPMNTEAFF
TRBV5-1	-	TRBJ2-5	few	TGCGCCAGCAGCTTGGGCGGCGAAGAAGAGACCCAGTACTTC	CASSLGGEEETQYF
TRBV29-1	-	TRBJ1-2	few	TGCAGCGTTGAAAGATCGGTTCTCTATGGCTACACCTTC	CSVERSVLYGYTF
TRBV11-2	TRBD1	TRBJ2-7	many	TGTGCCAGCAGCTTAGGGACGACAGGGATGATCCACGAGCAGTACTTC	CASSLGTTGMIHEQYF
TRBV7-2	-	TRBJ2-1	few	TGTGCCAGCAGCCCAACCGACAGGTACAATGAGCAGTTCTTC	CASSPTDRYNEQFF
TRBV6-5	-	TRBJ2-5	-	TGTGCCAGCAGACCTGCCGGACGGCGGCCTGGGAAGACCCAGTACTTC	CASRPAGRRPGKTQYF